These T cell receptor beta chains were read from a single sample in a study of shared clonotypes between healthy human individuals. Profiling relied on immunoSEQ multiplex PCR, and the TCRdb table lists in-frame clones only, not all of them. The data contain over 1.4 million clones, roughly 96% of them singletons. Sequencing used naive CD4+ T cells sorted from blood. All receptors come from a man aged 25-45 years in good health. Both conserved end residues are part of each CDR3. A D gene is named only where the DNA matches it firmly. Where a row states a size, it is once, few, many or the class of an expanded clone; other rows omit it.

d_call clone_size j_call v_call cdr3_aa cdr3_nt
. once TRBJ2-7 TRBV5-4 CASSAGSRGAEQYF TGTGCCAGCAGCGCCGGGAGTCGGGGAGCCGAGCAGTACTTC
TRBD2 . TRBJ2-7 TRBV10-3 CAISRLADTYEQYF TGTGCCATCAGCCGACTAGCGGACACCTACGAGCAGTACTTC
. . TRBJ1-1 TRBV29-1 CSVGQGISEAFF TGCAGCGTTGGCCAGGGTATCTCTGAAGCTTTCTTT
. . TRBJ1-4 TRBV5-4 CASSKTGSNEKLFF TGTGCCAGCAGCAAGACAGGTTCTAATGAAAAACTGTTTTTT
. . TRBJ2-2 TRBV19 CASSGGWAGELFF TGTGCCAGCAGTGGGGGGTGGGCCGGGGAGCTGTTTTTT
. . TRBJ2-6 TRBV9 CASSVTQTVSGANVLTF TGTGCCAGCAGCGTAACACAGACAGTCTCTGGGGCCAACGTCCTGACTTTC
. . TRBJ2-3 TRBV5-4 CASSLGLDTDTQYF TGTGCCAGCAGCTTGGGACTAGACACAGATACGCAGTATTTT
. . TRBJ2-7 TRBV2 CASTKMTRYEQYF TGTGCCAGCACAAAAATGACACGGTACGAGCAGTACTTC
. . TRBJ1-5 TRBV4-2 CASSQETGFAQPQHF TGTGCCAGCAGCCAAGAAACCGGCTTCGCTCAGCCCCAGCATTTT
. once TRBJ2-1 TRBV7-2 CASSLTPDYNEQFF TGTGCCAGCAGCTTAACTCCGGACTACAATGAGCAGTTCTTC
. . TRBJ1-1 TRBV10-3 CAISGKAEAFF TGTGCCATCAGTGGGAAGGCTGAAGCTTTCTTT